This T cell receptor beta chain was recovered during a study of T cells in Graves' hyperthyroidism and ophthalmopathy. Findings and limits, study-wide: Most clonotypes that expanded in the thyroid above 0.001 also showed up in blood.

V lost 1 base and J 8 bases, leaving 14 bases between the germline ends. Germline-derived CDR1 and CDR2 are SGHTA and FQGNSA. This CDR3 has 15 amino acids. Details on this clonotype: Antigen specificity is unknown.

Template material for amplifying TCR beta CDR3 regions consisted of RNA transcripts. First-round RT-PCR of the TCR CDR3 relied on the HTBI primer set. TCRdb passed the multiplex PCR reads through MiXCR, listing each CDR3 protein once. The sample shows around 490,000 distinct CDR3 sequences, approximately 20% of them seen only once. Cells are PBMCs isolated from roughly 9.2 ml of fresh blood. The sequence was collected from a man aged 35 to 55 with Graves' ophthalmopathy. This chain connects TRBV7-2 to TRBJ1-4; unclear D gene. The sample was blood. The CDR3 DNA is TGTGCCAGCAGCTTAGAGTCCGGGGTAGGGGAAAAACTGTTTTTT. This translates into CASSLESGVGEKLFF.